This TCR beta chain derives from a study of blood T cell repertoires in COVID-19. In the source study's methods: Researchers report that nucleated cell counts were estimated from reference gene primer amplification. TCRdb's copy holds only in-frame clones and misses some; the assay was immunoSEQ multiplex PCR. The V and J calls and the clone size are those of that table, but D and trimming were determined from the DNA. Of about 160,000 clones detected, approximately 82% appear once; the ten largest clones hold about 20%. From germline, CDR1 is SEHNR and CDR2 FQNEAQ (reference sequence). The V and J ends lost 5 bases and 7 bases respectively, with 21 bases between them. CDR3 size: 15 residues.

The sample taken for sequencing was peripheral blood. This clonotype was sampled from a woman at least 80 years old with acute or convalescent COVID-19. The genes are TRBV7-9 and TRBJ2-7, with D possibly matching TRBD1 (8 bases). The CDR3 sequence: CASSHLTGDGREQYF. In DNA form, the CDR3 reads TGTGCCAGCAGCCACCTGACAGGGGACGGGAGGGAGCAGTACTTC.